This entry is about one T cell receptor beta chain. This sample was taken from a study of blood T cell repertoires in COVID-19. The repertoire was sequenced with immunoSEQ multiplex PCR; TCRdb's copy has only in-frame clones and lacks some. This sample has about 200,000 clones, with just over 90% found just once. CDR3 length: 16 residues. J gave up 6 bases and V 5 bases, and 9 bases lay outside the gene matches. Germline values: CDR1 SGHTA, CDR2 FQGTGA. The sequencing sample was made of peripheral blood. The chain combines TRBV7-3 with TRBJ2-2; 10 bases map to TRBD1. This sequence originates from a man aged 25 to 40 with acute or convalescent COVID-19. The CDR3 spells CASSLLGQGRPGELFF. The CDR3 bases are TGTGCCAGCAGCCTACTGGGACAGGGGAGACCCGGGGAGCTGTTTTTT.